Presented here are 26 T cell receptor beta chains from one specimen sequenced in a study of graft-versus-host responses after intestinal transplantation. Profiled with immunoSEQ multiplex PCR; TCRdb holds only in-frame clones, not every one. The sample carries 90,000 to 150,000 clones, 85% to 95% recorded once. These TCRs are of unknown antigen specificity. Here the sequenced sample was unstimulated CD8+ T cells sorted from spleen or lymph node cells, taken before intestinal transplant. The receptors shown here come from a human donor who received an intestinal transplant.

This chain connects TRBV28 to TRBJ1-1; the D is unclear. Trimming stripped 5 bases from V and 1 base from J, with 2 bases between. This CDR3 has 11 residues. CDR1 is MDHEN and CDR2 is SYDVKM in the germline V gene. The chain's CDR3 is CASSGNTEAFF. DNA for the CDR3: TGTGCCAGCAGTGGGAACACTGAAGCTTTCTTT. Full variable domain (missing parts from reference TRBV28 and TRBJ1-1): DVKVTQSSRYLVKRTGEKVFLECVQDMDHENMFWYRQDPGLGLRLIYFSYDVKMKEKGDIPEGYSVSREKKERFSLILESASTNQTSMYLCASSGNTEAFFGQGTRLTVV.

In regard to this clone: The germline gene is not matched at one end of the junction; a read error may be the cause. The chain recombines TRBV5-6 with TRBJ1-6; 12 nucleotides line up with TRBD1. The CDR3 is 12 amino acids. Germline assignment: CDR1 SGHDT and CDR2 YYEEEE. The CDR3 DNA is TGTGCCAGCAGCCAATTCGGGACAGGGGGCAGCTTT. Protein product: CASSQFGTGGSF.

V gene TRBV7-9 combines with J gene TRBJ2-7, with D possibly being TRBD2 (6 bases). Germline values: CDR1 SEHNR, CDR2 FQNEAQ (reference sequence). This CDR3 has 17 residues. V gave up 2 bases and J gave up 4 bases, with 21 bases separating them. CDR3 amino acids: CASSLLDNGSLGYEQYF. The CDR3 DNA sequence: TGTGCCAGCAGCTTATTGGACAACGGGAGTCTTGGGTACGAGCAGTACTTC.

This clone has a handful of counts. Other DNA sequences within the sample encode an identical CDR3. V usage is TRBV9 and J usage is TRBJ2-3; D is undetermined. Per the germline V gene, CDR1 is SGDLS and CDR2 is YYNGEE. V lost 1 base and J lost 3, with 6 bases in between. There are 13 residues in the CDR3. The CDR3 reads CASSVLTTDTQYF. The CDR3 bases are TGTGCCAGCAGCGTACTAACTACAGATACGCAGTATTTT.

The V gene is TRBV4-1, the J gene TRBJ2-1; 8 bases are shared with TRBD1. The CDR3 length is 15 residues. J gave up 6 bases and V 4 bases, and 8 bases lay outside the gene matches. Germline assignment: CDR1 MGHRA and CDR2 YSYEKL. The CDR3 sequence is CASSRGQGASNEQFF. The CDR3 DNA follows: TGCGCCAGCAGCCGGGGGCAGGGGGCCTCCAATGAGCAGTTCTTC.

The V and J genes are TRBV27 and TRBJ2-7, with 7 bases that match TRBD2. Germline V CDR1 and CDR2: MNHEY, SMNVEV (reference sequence). This CDR3 comprises 14 residues. The junction had 2 bases not matched to a gene; V was cut back by 3 bases and J by 0 bases. CDR3 in amino acids: CASSFGTTSYEQYF. The CDR3, as DNA: TGTGCCAGCAGTTTTGGGACTACCTCCTACGAGCAGTACTTC.

The V and J genes are TRBV7-2 and TRBJ2-1; D might be TRBD1 (5 bases). The CDR3 covers 17 residues. Germline-derived CDR1 and CDR2 are SGHTA and FQGNSA. V was trimmed by 1 base and J by 6 bases, leaving 19 bases between them. The CDR3 DNA reads TGTGCCAGCAGCTTAGATCGCGCAGGGATGTCGGGCAATGAGCAGTTCTTC. Its translation is CASSLDRAGMSGNEQFF. Complete variable domain (other parts from reference TRBV7-2 and TRBJ2-1): GAGVSQSPSNKVTEKGKDVELRCDPISGHTALYWYRQSLGQGLEFLIYFQGNSAPDKSGLPSDRFSAERTGGSVSTLTIQRTQQEDSAVYLCASSLDRAGMSGNEQFFGPGTRLTVL.

The V call is TRBV19, the J call TRBJ2-1; tentative D call: TRBD2 (7 bases). From germline, CDR1 is LNHDA and CDR2 SQIVND (reference sequence). V gave up 6 bases and J gave up 4 bases, with 16 bases separating them. CDR3 length equals 15 residues. The CDR3 sequence is CASSLGGGGYNEQFF. In nucleotides, the CDR3 is TGTGCCAGTAGCCTGGGGGGCGGGGGATACAATGAGCAGTTCTTC.

The chain employs TRBV19 and TRBJ2-1; tentative D call: TRBD2 (6 bases). The germline V gene has CDR1 LNHDA and CDR2 SQIVND (reference sequence). There are 15 residues in the CDR3. V was cut by 6 bases and J by 4 bases, with 16 bases left in between. This CDR3 reads CASRSLATPYNEQFF. As DNA, the CDR3 is TGTGCCAGTAGGTCACTAGCTACGCCTTACAATGAGCAGTTCTTC.

This chain's CDR3 is CAISESSQGFNYGYTF. The CDR3 nucleotides read TGTGCCATCAGTGAGTCGAGTCAGGGGTTCAACTATGGCTACACCTTC. This chain links TRBV10-3 with TRBJ1-2; TRBD1 is a possible D gene (6 bases). Germline V gene data show CDR1 as ENHRY and CDR2 as SYGVKD. Trimming stripped 0 bases from V and 2 bases from J, with 13 bases between. This CDR3 region has 16 residues.

V gene TRBV2 combines with J gene TRBJ2-2; D is undetermined. The CDR3 loop spans 13 amino acids. Trimming removed 6 bases from V and 6 bases from J, with 11 bases in between. Germline loops: CDR1 SNHLY, CDR2 FYNNEI. The CDR3 here is CASRDPNAGELFF. The CDR3 DNA sequence: TGTGCCAGCAGGGACCCTAACGCCGGGGAGCTGTTTTTT.

About this clone itself: One junction end disagrees with the germline gene, perhaps due to a read error. The rearrangement uses TRBV7-6 and TRBJ2-1; TRBD2 is a possible D gene (5 bases). Germline CDR1 is SGHVS and CDR2 is FNYEAQ. CDR3 size: 14 residues. CDR3 residues: CASSLAAAYNEQFF. The CDR3 DNA follows: TGTGCCAGCAGCCTAGCAGCCGCCTACAATGAGCAGTTCTTC. Full variable domain (rest looked up from reference TRBV7-6 and TRBJ2-1): GAGVSQSPRYKVTKRGQDVALRCDPISGHVSLYWYRQALGQGPEFLTYFNYEAQQDKSGLPNDRFSAERPEGSISTLTIQRTEQRDSAMYRCASSLAAAYNEQFFGPGTRLTVL.

This clone appeared once. The chain links TRBV5-3 to TRBJ1-5; tentatively, D is TRBD1 (5 bases). TRBV5-3 is known as an ORF, though its function is uncertain. CDR3 length: 15 residues. Trimming removed 2 bases from V and 0 bases from J, with 9 bases in between. The chain's CDR3 is CARSFRVNSNQPQHF. As DNA, the CDR3 is TGTGCCAGAAGCTTCAGGGTCAATAGCAATCAGCCCCAGCATTTT.

Here the CDR3 DNA reads TGTGCCACCAGCAGAGATCTTGAGGTAGCGTGGGGGAATGAGCAGTTCTTC. Translating gives CATSRDLEVAWGNEQFF. The J gene is TRBJ2-1, the V gene TRBV15; D is tentatively TRBD1 or TRBD2 (5 bases each). V shed 0 bases and J shed 7 bases, with 19 bases lying between them. CDR3 length: 17 amino acids. From germline, CDR1 is LNHNV and CDR2 YYDKDF (reference sequence).

This clone showed up just once. This chain links TRBV25-1 with TRBJ2-1; 8 nucleotides match TRBD2. The CDR3 spans 16 residues. CDR1 and CDR2 from the germline V gene are MGHDK and SYGVNS. V shed 4 bases and J 4 bases; nucleotides not matched to a gene: 9. CDR3 sequence: CASSVPGLAGYNEQFF. The CDR3 coding sequence is TGTGCCAGCAGTGTCCCCGGCTTAGCGGGGTACAATGAGCAGTTCTTC.

The chain combines TRBV11-2 with TRBJ2-7; 7 bases are a match to TRBD2. CDR1 and CDR2 (germline): SGHAT, FQNNGV. The V segment lost 5 bases and the J segment 2 bases; nucleotides outside the gene matches: 6. This CDR3 is built from 14 residues. CDR3 in DNA: TGTGCCAGCAGCCCCGGGAGCGGGGCCTACGAGCAGTACTTC. It is translated as CASSPGSGAYEQYF.

This clone was picked up one time. The J gene is TRBJ2-3, the V gene TRBV5-1; 11 bases line up with TRBD2. Germline CDR1 and CDR2: SGHRS and YFSETQ. The trim removed 3 bases at V and 5 bases at J, leaving 2 bases unmatched. The CDR3 spans 14 residues. The CDR3 DNA reads as TGCGCCAGCAGCTCCGGACTAGCGGGAGATACGCAGTATTTT. It translates to CASSSGLAGDTQYF.

The rearrangement uses TRBV6-6 and TRBJ1-1, with D perhaps matching TRBD1 (5 bases). Trimming shortened V by 10 bases and J by 5 bases, and 11 bases separated the two germline ends. CDR3 size: 11 residues. Germline CDR1 MNHNY, CDR2 SVGAGI (reference sequence). The CDR3 DNA reads as TGTGCCATCTCCGAGGGGACTGAAGCTTTCTTT. It encodes CAISEGTEAFF.

This clone was seen a single time. The V call is TRBV7-3, the J call TRBJ2-3; 7 positions agree with TRBD2. Germline CDR1 SGHTA, CDR2 FQGTGA. V trimming: 6 bases; J trimming: 2 bases; junction bases outside the gene matches: 17. The CDR3 sequence is 18 residues long. The CDR3 nucleotides are TGTGCCAGCAGTCCAAGGGGCTCTGGACGGGGGGACACAGATACGCAGTATTTT. Translation: CASSPRGSGRGDTDTQYF.

The rearrangement links TRBV27 to TRBJ2-1; 12 nucleotides match TRBD1. The germline gives CDR1 MNHEY, CDR2 SMNVEV (reference sequence). The CDR3 runs to 16 residues. Germline trimming cut 5 bases from V and 3 bases from J; bases unmatched to any gene: 5. CDR3 sequence: CASSGTGGIYYNEQFF. Here the CDR3 DNA reads TGTGCCAGCAGTGGGACAGGGGGCATCTACTACAATGAGCAGTTCTTC.

V and J are TRBV5-6 and TRBJ1-3; 7 positions match TRBD1. V was clipped by 5 bases and J by 0 bases; unmatched bases: 5. From germline, CDR1 is SGHDT and CDR2 YYEEEE. The CDR3 loop spans 15 amino acids. The CDR3 DNA reads as TGTGCCAGCAGGTACGGGACAGCCTCTGGAAACACCATATATTTT. Amino acid sequence: CASRYGTASGNTIYF.

The table lists this clone with a few counts. The CDR3 does not end in the conserved phenylalanine or tryptophan, so this is likely a read error. The DNA is omitted, as the CDR3 cannot be located on it reliably, and the CDR3 follows TCRdb's listing. The J gene is TRBJ1-1, the V gene TRBV7-9; no DNA check was done on the table's D call, TRBD1. Germline V gene data show CDR1 as SEHNR and CDR2 as FQNEAQ (reference sequence). The CDR3 adds up to 9 amino acids, both ends counted. CDR3 sequence reads: CASSLAGRG.

The V call is TRBV30, the J call TRBJ2-3; D is perhaps TRBD2 (5 bases). Trimming removed 4 bases from V and 0 bases from J, with 11 bases in between. CDR1 is GTSNPN, CDR2 SVGIG, per germline (reference sequence). The CDR3 loop spans 14 amino acids. The CDR3 sequence: CAWNTGLSTDTQYF. CDR3 nucleotide sequence: TGTGCCTGGAATACCGGACTCAGCACAGATACGCAGTATTTT.

The chain is built from TRBV27 and TRBJ2-7; 9 nucleotides align to TRBD2. Unmatched junction bases numbered 9, after V lost 5 bases and J lost 4 bases. Germline values: CDR1 MNHEY, CDR2 SMNVEV (reference sequence). The CDR3 contains 15 residues. The CDR3 DNA reads as TGTGCCAGCAGTCTGACCGGGACTAGCCCTTACGAGCAGTACTTC. Translating it yields CASSLTGTSPYEQYF.

The gene calls are TRBV6-5 and TRBJ1-1; no clear D gene. CDR1 is MNHEY and CDR2 is SVGAGI in the germline V gene. This CDR3 region has 11 residues. Trimming removed 6 bases from V and 2 bases from J, with 4 bases in between. The CDR3 region is CASRHNTEAFF. In DNA, the CDR3 is TGTGCCAGCAGGCATAACACTGAAGCTTTCTTT.

This clone appeared a few times. The rearrangement joins TRBV6-6 to TRBJ2-7; D remains ambiguous. Germline V gives CDR1 MNHNY, CDR2 SVGAGI (reference sequence). CDR3 size: 11 residues. The V gene lost 0 bases and the J gene lost 6 bases, with 3 bases spanning the gap. CDR3 bases: TGTGCCAGCAGTTACTCGCTCGAGCAGTACTTC. Residues: CASSYSLEQYF.